Shown below are 9 T cell receptor beta chains from a single sample sequenced in a study of vaccination and CD4 T cells after COVID-19. The sample's time point: late sampling 161 to 241 days after vaccination in a few convalescent patients. The sample's treatment: approximately 9-day PBMC culture with coronavirus spike peptide pools or control peptides (ViraFEST assay). Sequencing of the DNA from cultured CD4+ T cells was carried out with the Oncomine TCR Beta short-read assay. TCRdb called the PCR reads again in MiXCR, with one record for every CDR3 protein. The table records more than 20,000 distinct CDR3 sequences, 41% of them present only once. No cognate antigen is known for these TCRs. Sequenced material: CD4+ T cells from blood, cultured in vitro, taken about 7 months after SARS-CoV-2 vaccination. These receptors came from a human donor who had recovered from COVID-19.

This chain links TRBV28 with TRBJ2-5; D is unresolved. The V gene's germline CDR1 is MDHEN and CDR2 SYDVKM. This CDR3 region has 12 residues. Trimming removed 6 bases from V and 5 bases from J, with 10 bases in between. CDR3 in DNA: TGTGCCAGCAGCTATCTCAGGGAGACCCAGTACTTC. Its protein product is CASSYLRETQYF.

A single count supports this clonotype. This chain joins TRBV20-1 and TRBJ2-1, with 15 bases aligning to TRBD2. This CDR3 is 17 amino acids long. Unmatched junction bases numbered 12, after V lost 6 bases and J lost 6 bases. Germline loops: CDR1 DFQATT, CDR2 SNEGSKA (reference sequence). CDR3: CSADGLAGGPGGNEQFF. DNA for the CDR3: TGCAGTGCCGACGGACTAGCGGGAGGGCCTGGGGGCAATGAGCAGTTCTTC.

The table lists this clonotype with a few counts. CDR3 DNA sequence: TGCGCCAGCCCTAGCGGGCTCCCAGGAGAGACCCAGTACTTC. Amino acid sequence: CASPSGLPGETQYF. The chain recombines TRBV5-1 with TRBJ2-5; 8 nucleotides align to TRBD2. Trimming took 7 bases from V and 4 from J; bases not matched to a gene: 9. Germline V gives CDR1 SGHRS, CDR2 YFSETQ. The CDR3 contains 14 residues.

V and J are TRBV20-1 and TRBJ2-2; D is undetermined. The length of the CDR3 is 12 residues. Trimming pared 6 bases from V and 3 bases from J, leaving 8 bases between. Germline values: CDR1 DFQATT, CDR2 SNEGSKA (reference sequence). As DNA, the CDR3 is TGCAGTGCGACCGATCACACCGGGGAGCTGTTTTTT. This encodes CSATDHTGELFF.

The genes are TRBV20-1 and TRBJ2-6; D not certain. Germline CDR1 is DFQATT and CDR2 is SNEGSKA (reference sequence). The CDR3 contains 20 residues. V gave up 0 bases and J gave up 0 bases, with 21 bases separating them. The CDR3 DNA is TGCAGTGCTAGAGATCCATCGAAGACCACTCAGGACTCTGGGGCCAACGTCCTGACTTTC. Amino acids: CSARDPSKTTQDSGANVLTF.

This clonotype was observed a handful of times. This chain uses TRBV20-1 with TRBJ1-5, with 10 bases fitting TRBD1. Germline CDR1 is DFQATT and CDR2 is SNEGSKA (reference sequence). This CDR3 comprises 14 residues. With 6 bases clipped from V and 5 bases from J, the junction kept 7 bases outside the gene matches. For the CDR3, the DNA is TGCAGTGCCCAGACGGACAGGGGGGATCAGCCCCAGCATTTT. Its protein is CSAQTDRGDQPQHF.

The chain employs TRBV7-2 and TRBJ2-1; TRBD1 might be the D (6 bases). V lost 5 bases and J lost 8, with 13 bases in between. The length of the CDR3 is 13 residues. Looked up from germline, CDR1 is SGHTA and CDR2 is FQGNSA. CDR3: CASSRTAEHEQFF. DNA for the CDR3: TGTGCCAGCAGCCGGACAGCCGAGCATGAGCAGTTCTTC.

The rearrangement joins TRBV7-3 to TRBJ2-5; D gene unclear. V shed 5 bases and J shed 2 bases, with 9 bases lying between them. The CDR3 consists of 13 residues. CDR1 and CDR2 (germline): SGHTA, FQGTGA. The CDR3 here is CASSRSPQETQYF. The CDR3 coding sequence is TGTGCCAGCAGCCGGTCCCCTCAAGAGACCCAGTACTTC.

This clonotype was seen a handful of times. The chain uses TRBV25-1 and TRBJ1-2, with TRBD1 matching 7 bases. CDR1 is MGHDK and CDR2 is SYGVNS in the germline V gene. The V and J ends lost 2 bases and 1 base, in that order; junction bases with no gene match: 4. The length of the CDR3 is 15 residues. CDR3 nucleotide sequence: TGTGCCAGCAGTGAACCAGGGACAGTTAACTATGGCTACACCTTC. It yields the protein CASSEPGTVNYGYTF.